This T cell receptor (beta chain) was identified in a study of blood T cell repertoires in COVID-19. This clone was recorded a few times. Authors' data handling: Quantification of nucleated cells was approximated via reference gene primer amplification. The repertoire was sequenced with immunoSEQ multiplex PCR; TCRdb's copy has only in-frame clones and lacks some. The DNA was the basis for D and trimming; V, J and clone size are from that table. Of about 60,000 clones listed, over 60% are singletons. Seattle's cohort entered during active infection and was followed longitudinally. Germline CDR1 KGHDR, CDR2 SFDVKD. Trimming left V 9 bases short and J 7 bases short, with 12 bases between. The CDR3 loop spans 12 amino acids.

The chain links TRBV24-1 to TRBJ1-3; perhaps TRBD1 as D (6 bases). The source of this sequence is a man younger than 40 with COVID-19, enrolled during active disease. The sequenced sample consisted of peripheral blood. As DNA, the CDR3 is TGTGCCACCGGGGCAGGGGTCAACACCATATATTTT. Residues: CATGAGVNTIYF.